Listed here are 21 T cell receptor beta chains from one sample, sequenced in a study. Generated by immunoSEQ multiplex PCR, the TCRdb table keeps only in-frame clones and is missing some. The sample comprises approximately 53,000 clones, roughly 93% of which are singletons, and roughly 10% rests with the top ten. Sequenced: PBMCs. These receptors all stem from a man in his forties with rheumatoid arthritis.

The V and J genes are TRBV5-6 and TRBJ2-7; tentative D call: TRBD2 (5 bases). CDR1 is SGHDT, CDR2 YYEEEE, per germline. The V gene lost 5 bases and the J gene lost 3 bases, with 12 bases spanning the gap. The CDR3 is made up of 13 amino acids. CDR3 nucleotides: TGTGCCAGCAGTTCTTTGAGCGGCTACGAGCAGTACTTC. As protein: CASSSLSGYEQYF.

The chain combines TRBV6-6 with TRBJ1-5, with 8 bases identical to TRBD1. The germline CDR1 and CDR2 sequences are MNHNY and SVGAGI (reference sequence). The J segment lost 0 bases and the V segment lost 4 bases, leaving 2 bases of the junction unmatched. This CDR3 has 15 residues. The CDR3 protein is CASSSTGDSNQPQHF. The CDR3 DNA reads as TGTGCCAGCAGTTCGACAGGGGATAGCAATCAGCCCCAGCATTTT.

This clone was detected a few times. The gene calls are TRBV25-1 and TRBJ1-1; the match to TRBD1 covers 7 bases. In germline, CDR1 is MGHDK, CDR2 SYGVNS. The CDR3 is 13 amino acids. J was trimmed by 9 bases and V by 2 bases; bases with no gene match: 6. The CDR3 loop is CASSEVGRGKAFF. CDR3 DNA sequence: TGTGCCAGCAGTGAAGTTGGCAGGGGGAAAGCTTTCTTT.

This rearrangement joins TRBV18 to TRBJ2-3; D is perhaps TRBD1 (5 bases). Trimming left V 2 bases short and J 6 bases short, with 15 bases between. The CDR3 has 15 residues. Germline V gene data show CDR1 as KGHSH and CDR2 as LQKENI. CDR3 region: CASSPNSHKGDTQYF. As DNA, the CDR3 is TGTGCCAGCTCACCAAACAGCCATAAGGGGGATACGCAGTATTTT.

This clone appeared a single time. The rearrangement links TRBV24-1 to TRBJ1-2, with TRBD1 matching over 7 bases. CDR1 is KGHDR and CDR2 is SFDVKD in the germline V gene. CDR3 length: 15 residues. J gave up 2 bases and V 12 bases, and 14 bases lay outside the gene matches. The CDR3 sequence: CAPLADRKRNYGYTF. The CDR3 nucleotides are TGTGCCCCCCTGGCGGACAGGAAGAGAAACTATGGCTACACCTTC.

This chain connects TRBV11-2 to TRBJ1-2; 7 bases line up with TRBD1. Germline-derived CDR1 and CDR2 are SGHAT and FQNNGV. The CDR3 is made up of 16 amino acids. Trimming removed 5 bases from V and 0 bases from J; junction bases left unmatched: 9. The CDR3 protein is CASSPDGGQTNYGYTF. CDR3 in DNA: TGTGCCAGCAGCCCCGACGGGGGACAGACTAACTATGGCTACACCTTC.

A few counts support this clone. V gene TRBV6-5 combines with J gene TRBJ1-3; 9 bases line up with TRBD1. The ends lost 4 bases at V and 2 bases at J; junction bases unmatched: 3. The CDR3 covers 15 residues. Germline V gene lookup returns CDR1 MNHEY and CDR2 SVGAGI. The CDR3 nucleotides read TGTGCCAGCAGTTGGACAGGGGAGCCTGGAAACACCATATATTTT. Its translation: CASSWTGEPGNTIYF.

The rearrangement links TRBV11-2 to TRBJ1-2, with 10 bases matching TRBD1. Trimming cost V 8 bases and J 8 bases; bases outside gene matches: 8. Germline V gives CDR1 SGHAT, CDR2 FQNNGV. The CDR3 spans 13 residues. CDR3 coding DNA: TGTGCCAGCGCTGGGGGGACAGGGGACGGCTACACCTTC. This translates into CASAGGTGDGYTF.

J is TRBJ1-5 and V is TRBV3-1 (or the pseudogene TRBV3-2), with D possibly being TRBD1 (6 bases). The CDR3 spans 15 residues. V was cut by 1 base and J by 4 bases, with 11 bases left in between. Germline CDR1 and CDR2: LGHDT and YNNKEL (reference sequence). CDR3 bases: TGTGCCAGCAGCCAAGGAACAGGGTGGAATCAGCCCCAGCATTTT. Its translation: CASSQGTGWNQPQHF.

The chain couples TRBV19 to TRBJ2-7; 12 positions agree with TRBD2. This CDR3 contains 15 residues. V was pared by 8 bases and J by 0 bases, with 5 bases of the junction left unmatched. Germline V gene lookup returns CDR1 LNHDA and CDR2 SQIVND (reference sequence). The CDR3 DNA reads TGTGCCAGTGGGGCGACTAGCGGGAGCTCCTACGAGCAGTACTTC. It translates to CASGATSGSSYEQYF.

A single count supports this clone. The chain couples TRBV19 to TRBJ2-1, with 13 bases fitting TRBD2. V was clipped by 5 bases and J by 9 bases; unmatched bases: 10. This CDR3 has 16 residues. The germline V gene encodes CDR1 LNHDA and CDR2 SQIVND (reference sequence). The CDR3 nucleotides read TGTGCCAGTAGTTTGACTAGCGGGAGGAGTCCGAGTGAGCAGTTCTTC. The encoded protein is CASSLTSGRSPSEQFF.

The chain combines TRBV9 with TRBJ2-7, with TRBD2 identical over 14 bases. Trimming took 3 bases from V and 3 from J; bases not matched to a gene: 8. This CDR3 spans 17 amino acids. CDR1 and CDR2 (germline): SGDLS, YYNGEE. CDR3 coding DNA: TGTGCCAGCAGCGCAGGGACTAGCGGGGGAGACAGCTACGAGCAGTACTTC. It codes for CASSAGTSGGDSYEQYF. Supplemented by reference TRBV9 and TRBJ2-7, the full variable domain reads DSGVTQTPKHLITATGQRVTLRCSPRSGDLSVYWYQQSLDQGLQFLIQYYNGEERAKGNILERFSAQQFPDLHSELNLSSLELGDSALYFCASSAGTSGGDSYEQYFGPGTRLTVT.

The V and J genes are TRBV4-1 and TRBJ1-5; D is ambiguous. From germline, CDR1 is MGHRA and CDR2 YSYEKL. Trimming pared 0 bases from V and 4 bases from J, leaving 7 bases between. The CDR3 is 14 residues long. The CDR3 nucleotides read TGCGCCAGCAGCCAAGATGTTCTTAATCAGCCCCAGCATTTT. Residues: CASSQDVLNQPQHF.

The J gene is TRBJ2-3, the V gene TRBV5-4, with 12 positions matching TRBD2. The length of the CDR3 is 19 residues. Germline assignment: CDR1 SGHNT and CDR2 YYREEE (reference sequence). V dropped 2 bases and J dropped 0; count of bases not matched to a gene: 10. This CDR3 reads CASSFNLWGTSGSTDTQYF. Written as DNA, the CDR3 is TGTGCCAGCAGCTTCAACTTGTGGGGGACTAGCGGGAGCACAGATACGCAGTATTTT.

The gene calls are TRBV18 and TRBJ1-2, with D uncertain. CDR3 length: 13 residues. Germline values: CDR1 KGHSH, CDR2 LQKENI. The germline V and J ends were trimmed by 0 bases and 7 bases, with 9 bases remaining between them. The CDR3 here is CASSPPGVRGYTF. The CDR3 region has the DNA TGTGCCAGCTCACCACCGGGAGTGCGTGGCTACACCTTC.

The genes are TRBV7-6 and TRBJ2-2; no definite D call. The CDR3 sequence is 13 residues long. The ends were cut back, 4 bases at V and 6 bases at J, with 9 bases in the middle. Germline-derived CDR1 and CDR2 are SGHVS and FNYEAQ. The CDR3 sequence: CASSYLFSGELFF. The DNA for the CDR3 is TGTGCCAGCAGCTACCTTTTCTCCGGGGAGCTGTTTTTT.

V usage is TRBV25-1 and J usage is TRBJ1-4, with D unresolved. This CDR3 is 15 amino acids long. Trimming stripped 2 bases from V and 3 bases from J, with 10 bases between. In germline, CDR1 is MGHDK, CDR2 SYGVNS. CDR3: CASSERRVANEKLFF. CDR3 nucleotide sequence: TGTGCCAGCAGTGAACGGAGGGTGGCTAATGAAAAACTGTTTTTT. Using reference TRBV25-1 and TRBJ1-4 for the parts outside the CDR3, the full variable domain is EADIYQTPRYLVIGTGKKITLECSQTMGHDKMYWYQQDPGMELHLIHYSYGVNSTEKGDLSSESTVSRIRTEHFPLTLESARPSHTSQYLCASSERRVANEKLFFGSGTQLSVL.

There are a few counts of this clone. V and J are TRBV4-1 and TRBJ1-2; the D gene is possibly TRBD1 (5 bases). Germline-derived CDR1 and CDR2 are MGHRA and YSYEKL. V shed 1 base and J shed 1 base, with 13 bases lying between them. The CDR3 is made up of 16 amino acids. CDR3 in amino acids: CASSQAKGAGNYGYTF. The CDR3 DNA reads as TGCGCCAGCAGCCAAGCCAAAGGGGCGGGTAACTATGGCTACACCTTC.

The J gene is TRBJ2-7, the V gene TRBV5-8; a possible D gene is TRBD1 (7 bases). Germline V CDR1 and CDR2: SGHTS, YDEGEE. V dropped 0 bases and J dropped 5 bases, with 18 bases sitting between them. CDR3 length: 16 residues. CDR3 amino acids: CASSLVYIQGGHEQYF. Written as DNA, the CDR3 is TGTGCCAGCAGCTTGGTCTACATCCAGGGGGGCCACGAGCAGTACTTC.

This clone was recorded a few times. V usage is TRBV5-6 and J usage is TRBJ2-7, with D unclear. The CDR3 has 14 residues. CDR1 is SGHDT, CDR2 YYEEEE, per germline. V was pared by 1 base and J by 0 bases, with 8 bases between. The CDR3 here is CASSLKRSSYEQYF. CDR3 in DNA: TGTGCCAGCAGCTTGAAGCGTAGCTCCTACGAGCAGTACTTC.

The chain carries TRBV30 and TRBJ2-1, with TRBD1 identical over 10 bases. Germline CDR1 GTSNPN, CDR2 SVGIG (reference sequence). The CDR3 extends over 16 amino acids. V lost 1 base to trimming and J lost 9 bases; unmatched junction nucleotides: 12. This chain's CDR3 is CAWSGPRDRGIGEQFF. CDR3 nucleotide sequence: TGTGCCTGGAGTGGTCCCCGGGACAGGGGAATCGGTGAGCAGTTCTTC. Supplemented by reference TRBV30 and TRBJ2-1, the full variable domain reads SQTIHQWPATLVQPVGSPLSLECTVEGTSNPNLYWYRQAAGRGLQLLFYSVGIGQISSEVPQNLSASRPQDRQFILSSKKLLLSDSGFYLCAWSGPRDRGIGEQFFGPGTRLTVL.